This TCR beta chain was recorded in a study of beta chain features in type 1 diabetes. A note on this clone: The antigen remains undetermined.

With 0 bases clipped from V and 7 bases from J, the junction kept 9 bases outside the gene matches. The CDR3 length is 17 residues. Germline V gene lookup returns CDR1 LGHNA and CDR2 YSLEER. The isolated RNA, all of it, was reverse transcribed, so expressed TCRB transcripts were what got sequenced. TCRdb keeps only in-frame clones here, not all; method: immunoSEQ multiplex PCR. The data hold a few hundred thousand clones, with about 13% observed a single time. General study results and limits: Diminished insertions and augmented deletions at VDJ junctions characterized type 1 diabetes patients. Significant though moderate, a shortening of TCRB CDR3s appeared in all four CD4+ subsets of Type 1 diabetes patients.

This receptor was taken from a man in his thirties or forties with type 1 diabetes. The rearrangement links TRBV4-3 to TRBJ2-2, with 9 bases lining up with TRBD2. The sequenced material came from naive CD4+ T cells from blood. The CDR3 here is CASSQDVGLASGGELFF. In DNA, the CDR3 is TGCGCCAGCAGCCAAGATGTGGGACTAGCTTCCGGCGGGGAGCTGTTTTTT.